Sequencing of this TCR beta chain was carried out in a study of T-cell reconstitution after alpha-beta-depleted transplantation in children. Whole-study findings and limits: T-cell counts and diversity were attributed mostly to newly produced T cells one year after transplant. Expanded graft clones numbering several hundred reportedly gave rise to alpha-beta T cells about two months after transplant.

Preparation of the TCRbeta library was carried out with unique molecular identifiers. Using its own MiXCR run on the PCR reads, TCRdb lists one record per CDR3 protein. The data contain about a million distinct CDR3 sequences, roughly 31% of them seen just once; the ten biggest clones take up roughly 31%. About this clonotype: No antigen is known for it.

The CDR3 consists of 15 residues. Per the germline V gene, CDR1 is SQVTM and CDR2 is ANQGSEA. J lost 2 bases, V lost 7 bases, and 13 bases had no gene match. This chain connects TRBV29-1 to TRBJ2-5, with 7 nucleotides matching TRBD1. This receptor was obtained from a boy younger than two who had a stem cell transplant for SCID, so the T cells may come from the graft donor. The sequences come from PBMCs, mostly from graft donor cells, collected 360 days after TCRalphabeta/CD19-depleted stem cell transplant. CDR3 amino acids: CSACDRAVNQETQYF. CDR3 DNA sequence: TGCAGCGCCTGTGACAGGGCTGTAAATCAAGAGACCCAGTACTTC.